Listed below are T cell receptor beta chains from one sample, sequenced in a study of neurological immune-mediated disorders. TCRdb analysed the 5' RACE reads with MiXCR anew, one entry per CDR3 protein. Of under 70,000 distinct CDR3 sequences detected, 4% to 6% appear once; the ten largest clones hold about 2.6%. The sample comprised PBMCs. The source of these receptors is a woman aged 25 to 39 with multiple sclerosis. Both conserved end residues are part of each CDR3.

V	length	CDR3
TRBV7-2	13	CASSSSVGTEAFF
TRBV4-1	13	CASSQDARDTQYF
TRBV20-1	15	CSARKQGARPYEQYF
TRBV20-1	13	CSARVHSTYEQYF
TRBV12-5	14	CASGLGQNRDTQYF
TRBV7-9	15	CASSLAGGVYNEQFF
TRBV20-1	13	CSARSVGTDTQYF
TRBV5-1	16	CASSPTYRQDSYEQYF
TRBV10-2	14	CASSGSHSNQPQNF
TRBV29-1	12	CSVAQGGDTQYF
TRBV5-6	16	CASSPGGPNSNQPQHF
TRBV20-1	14	CSARGVFSGNTIYF
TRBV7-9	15	CASRPGTANTGELFF
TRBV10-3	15	CAISEGQAGDQPQHF
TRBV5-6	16	CASSFAEGVLVNEQFF
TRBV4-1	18	CASSQVLAGVQIIDEQFF
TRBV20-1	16	CSARDGRGMDYNEQFF
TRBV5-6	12	CASSLEREGYTF
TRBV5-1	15	CASSEMTGVGTEAFF
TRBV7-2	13	CASSPQTSTEAFF
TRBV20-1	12	CSARDFVETQYF
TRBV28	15	CASMGRGGKNTEAFF
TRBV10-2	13	CATTSGGSSEQYF
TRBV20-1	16	CSARDVFSGVSETQYF
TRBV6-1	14	CASSGRTGNQPQNF
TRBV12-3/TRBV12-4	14	CASSLVAAPQGQFF
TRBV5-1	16	CASSLATQGATGELFF
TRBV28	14	CASSTRDSKGEQYF
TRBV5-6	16	CASSLTSDPTNEKLFF
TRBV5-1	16	CASSLSYSGGNTEAFF
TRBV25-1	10	CASSERVQFF
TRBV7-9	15	CASSLDGNPAYEQYF
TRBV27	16	CASRLLGTGLDTEAFF
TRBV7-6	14	CASSLGGGWQPQHF
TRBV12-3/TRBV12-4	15	CASSSPGTGNQPQHF
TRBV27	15	CANDEGHLTFYGYTF
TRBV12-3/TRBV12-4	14	CASSPTGQTYEQYF
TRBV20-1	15	CSARLDKNLNYGYTF
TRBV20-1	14	CSARDRGSYNEQFF
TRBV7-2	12	CASSLGRLELFF
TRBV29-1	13	CSASGGRTDTQYF
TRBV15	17	CATSRDTRGTNTGELFF
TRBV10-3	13	CAIRRQGNTEAFF
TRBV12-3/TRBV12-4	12	CASTGGANVLTF
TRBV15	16	CATSREARKGAHGYTF
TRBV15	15	CATSRDRGGTDTQYF
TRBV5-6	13	CASSPTRSGELFF
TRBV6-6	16	CASSYPPGQGTYEQYF
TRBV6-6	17	CASSYSVFTGSGSPLHF
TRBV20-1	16	CSAEPGSGISYNEQFF
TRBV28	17	CASRRQTGTGFTGELFF
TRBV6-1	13	CASSEAPLYEQYF
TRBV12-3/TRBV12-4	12	CASSSWTGEAFF
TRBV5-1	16	CASSLESRGGSDEQFF
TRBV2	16	CATHGFSGAGANVLTF
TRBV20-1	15	CSARTSGGAGETQYF
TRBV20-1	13	CSAETGDIPEAFF
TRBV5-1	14	CASSYRTGGETQYF